The next 10 T cell receptor beta chains were all read from a single sample in a study of beta chain features in type 1 diabetes. Since all of the isolated RNA was reverse transcribed, expressed TCRB transcripts were what got sequenced. Repertoires were generated with immunoSEQ multiplex PCR, while TCRdb's copy carries only in-frame clones and drops some. The data show some 99,000 clones, roughly 40% seen once. Sequenced: stem cell memory CD4+ T cells from blood. The receptors come from a woman younger than 35 in good health.

This clone occurred a few times. The chain's CDR3 is CASSQDGRSGRVDTQYF. The CDR3 DNA reads as TGCGCCAGCAGCCAAGATGGTAGGAGCGGGAGGGTAGATACGCAGTATTTT. The rearrangement links TRBV4-1 to TRBJ2-3, with 10 bases matching TRBD2. V lost 0 bases and J lost 5; bases outside the gene matches: 8. The CDR3 totals 17 residues. Per the germline V gene, CDR1 is MGHRA and CDR2 is YSYEKL.

The chain couples TRBV5-1 to TRBJ2-7; no firm D call. Trimming pared 4 bases from V and 3 bases from J, leaving 14 bases between. The CDR3 contains 14 residues. The germline gives CDR1 SGHRS, CDR2 YFSETQ. CDR3: CASSPSAVLYEQYF. The CDR3 nucleotides are TGCGCCAGCAGCCCGAGCGCTGTACTCTACGAGCAGTACTTC.

This clone was recorded many times. The chain joins TRBV7-2 to TRBJ1-2, with 8 bases aligning to TRBD1. Germline V CDR1 and CDR2: SGHTA, FQGNSA. Unmatched junction bases numbered 11, after V lost 11 bases and J lost 6 bases. The CDR3 runs 13 residues. The DNA for the CDR3 is TGTGCCCGGTCGAGACAGGGGCGAGATGGCTACACCTTC. The encoded protein is CARSRQGRDGYTF. The complete variable domain, with remaining parts taken from reference TRBV7-2 and TRBJ1-2, reads GAGVSQSPSNKVTEKGKDVELRCDPISGHTALYWYRQSLGQGLEFLIYFQGNSAPDKSGLPSDRFSAERTGGSVSTLTIQRTQQEDSAVYLCARSRQGRDGYTFGSGTRLTVV.

This chain connects TRBV6-1 to TRBJ1-5; D possibly corresponds to TRBD1 (5 bases). V lost 7 bases and J 4 bases, leaving 11 bases between the germline ends. CDR1 and CDR2 (germline): MNHNS, SASEGT. The CDR3 totals 13 residues. The CDR3 DNA is TGTGCCAGCACGGTCGCAGGGAATCAGCCCCAGCATTTT. Translated: CASTVAGNQPQHF.

This clone was recorded only once. The chain combines TRBV9 with TRBJ2-4; 8 bases map to TRBD2. Germline loops: CDR1 SGDLS, CDR2 YYNGEE. This CDR3 is built from 17 residues. After removal of 3 bases from V and 1 base from J, the junction contained 9 bases not matched to a gene. The CDR3 is CASSALPGLVAKNIQYF. The CDR3 DNA reads as TGTGCCAGCAGCGCGTTACCGGGACTAGTGGCCAAAAACATTCAGTACTTC.

V usage is TRBV15 and J usage is TRBJ2-7; 7 nucleotides match TRBD1. Unmatched junction bases numbered 6, after V lost 1 base and J lost 6 bases. Germline CDR1 LNHNV, CDR2 YYDKDF (reference sequence). The CDR3 has 14 amino acids. The CDR3 here is CATSRATGSAEQYF. Here the CDR3 DNA reads TGTGCCACCAGCAGAGCGACAGGGAGTGCCGAGCAGTACTTC.

The chain employs TRBV6-5 and TRBJ2-2; D may be TRBD2 (6 bases). Germline-derived CDR1 and CDR2 are MNHEY and SVGAGI. Trimming shortened V by 0 bases and J by 4 bases, and 9 bases separated the two germline ends. The CDR3 runs to 15 residues. CDR3 loop: CASSYSGTGTGELFF. The DNA for the CDR3 is TGTGCCAGCAGTTACTCGGGGACTGGCACCGGGGAGCTGTTTTTT.

The genes are TRBV30 and TRBJ1-2; 9 nucleotides match TRBD1. Trimming at V came to 4 bases and at J to 4 bases, leaving 7 bases not matched to a gene. This CDR3 is 14 amino acids long. The germline V gene encodes CDR1 GTSNPN and CDR2 SVGIG (reference sequence). The CDR3: CAWKNRDRVYGYTF. DNA of the CDR3: TGTGCCTGGAAAAACCGGGACAGGGTCTATGGCTACACCTTC.

This clone was seen a few times. The gene calls are TRBV30 and TRBJ2-1, with TRBD2 identical over 8 bases. The CDR3 runs 15 residues. With V trimmed by 2 bases and J by 12 bases, 15 bases remained unmatched. Germline CDR1 GTSNPN, CDR2 SVGIG (reference sequence). The CDR3 sequence: CAWSRAGVSPYAQFF. Written as DNA, the CDR3 is TGTGCCTGGAGTAGAGCGGGAGTGTCCCCATATGCGCAGTTCTTC.

This clone has just a few counts. The chain carries TRBV2 and TRBJ1-2, with TRBD1 matching 8 bases. V lost 7 bases, J lost 8 bases, and 9 bases stayed unmatched. CDR3 length equals 13 residues. Per the germline V gene, CDR1 is SNHLY and CDR2 is FYNNEI. The CDR3 region is CASTRQGLGGYTF. CDR3 bases: TGTGCCAGCACCCGACAGGGGCTGGGGGGCTACACCTTC.